The next 31 T cell receptor beta chains were all read from a single sample in a study of T-cell reconstitution after alpha-beta-depleted transplantation in children. This sample's TCRbeta library carried unique molecular identifier barcodes. Using its own MiXCR run on the PCR reads, TCRdb lists one record per CDR3 protein. The data show fewer than 1 million distinct CDR3 sequences, with approximately 15% seen just once and 5% held by the top ten. Sequences were derived from PBMCs, mostly from graft donor cells, sampled 360 days after TCRalphabeta/CD19-depleted stem cell transplant. The receptors derive from a male patient aged 10 to 17 who had a stem cell transplant for acute lymphoblastic leukemia, so the T cells may come from the graft donor.

The V and J genes are TRBV6-5 and TRBJ1-1; D is perhaps TRBD1 (6 bases). CDR3 size: 13 residues. CDR1 and CDR2 from the germline V gene are MNHEY and SVGAGI. Trimming took 5 bases from V and 6 from J, leaving 13 bases between them. Written as DNA, the CDR3 is TGTGCCAGCAGTACACCAGGGGAACCTGAAGCTTTCTTT. Protein sequence: CASSTPGEPEAFF.

This clonotype was observed a handful of times. The chain links TRBV5-1 to TRBJ2-2, with 11 nucleotides matching TRBD2. Trimming took 4 bases from V and 5 from J; bases not matched to a gene: 7. Germline V gene data show CDR1 as SGHRS and CDR2 as YFSETQ. The CDR3 totals 16 residues. Here the CDR3 DNA reads TGCGCCAGCAGCCTAACTAGCGGGAGAAGGACCGGGGAGCTGTTTTTT. Its translation: CASSLTSGRRTGELFF.

This clonotype was detected ten times or more. This rearrangement joins TRBV20-1 to TRBJ2-3; 11 bases map to TRBD2. The J segment lost 5 bases and the V segment lost 4 bases, leaving 8 bases of the junction unmatched. This CDR3 is built from 15 residues. Germline lookup yields CDR1 DFQATT and CDR2 SNEGSKA (reference sequence). CDR3 sequence reads: CSATLLAGVVDTQYF. The DNA for the CDR3 is TGCAGTGCTACGCTACTAGCGGGAGTGGTAGATACGCAGTATTTT.

This clonotype came up a few times. The gene calls are TRBV9 and TRBJ2-1; D is undetermined. V lost 0 bases and J 6 bases, leaving 7 bases between the germline ends. Germline V lookup: CDR1 SGDLS, CDR2 YYNGEE. The CDR3 runs to 13 residues. CDR3 in amino acids: CASSVGVLNEQFF. The CDR3 nucleotides read TGTGCCAGCAGCGTAGGTGTCCTCAATGAGCAGTTCTTC.

In its sample, this clonotype was seen a few times. The rearrangement uses TRBV20-1 and TRBJ2-1; D remains unclear. Trimming removed 0 bases at V and 1 base at J, with 7 bases between. The germline CDR1 and CDR2 sequences are DFQATT and SNEGSKA (reference sequence). This CDR3 is 14 amino acids long. CDR3 region: CSARDSMSYNEQFF. In DNA, the CDR3 is TGCAGTGCTAGAGATAGTATGTCCTACAATGAGCAGTTCTTC.

This clonotype was seen a few times. The gene calls are TRBV12-3 or TRBV12-4 and TRBJ2-7, with unresolved D. Trimming removed 6 bases from V and 0 bases from J, with 18 bases in between. The CDR3 loop spans 16 amino acids. The CDR3 loop reads CASSLGYGWSSYEQYF. CDR3 in DNA: TGTGCCAGCAGCCTCGGGTATGGTTGGAGCTCCTACGAGCAGTACTTC.

The chain recombines TRBV2 with TRBJ1-2; TRBD1 aligns across 7 bases. Per germline, CDR1 SNHLY and CDR2 FYNNEI. This CDR3 is 13 amino acids long. V trimming: 6 bases; J trimming: 3 bases; junction bases outside the gene matches: 4. The CDR3: CASRGGVDYGYTF. For the CDR3, the DNA is TGTGCCAGCAGAGGGGGCGTTGACTATGGCTACACCTTC.

A few counts support this clonotype. The V call is TRBV2, the J call TRBJ1-5; D gene unclear. In germline, CDR1 is SNHLY, CDR2 FYNNEI. There are 14 residues in the CDR3. The ends were cut back, 3 bases at V and 2 bases at J, with 8 bases in the middle. CDR3 amino acids: CASSEGTGNQPQHF. In nucleotides, the CDR3 is TGTGCCAGCAGTGAGGGCACTGGCAATCAGCCCCAGCATTTT.

The gene calls are TRBV20-1 and TRBJ2-7; no firm D call. The germline CDR1 and CDR2 sequences are DFQATT and SNEGSKA (reference sequence). This CDR3 is built from 13 residues. Between the trimmed V and J ends, which lost 6 bases and 2 bases, there was a span of 14 bases. CDR3: CSALLLTPYEQYF. The CDR3 DNA reads TGCAGTGCCCTTCTCCTCACCCCCTACGAGCAGTACTTC.

The sample holds many counts of this clonotype. J is TRBJ2-7 and V is TRBV5-5, with D maybe TRBD1 (5 bases). There are 16 residues in the CDR3. Germline V gene sequence: CDR1 SGHKS, CDR2 YYEKEE (reference sequence). V lost 0 bases to trimming and J lost 5 bases, with 18 bases between them. The CDR3 nucleotides read TGTGCCAGCAGCTTGGATCCCCAGGGCGTTTCCCACGAGCAGTACTTC. Protein: CASSLDPQGVSHEQYF. Based on the CDR3 plus reference TRBV5-5 and TRBJ2-7, the full variable domain is DAGVTQSPTHLIKTRGQQVTLRCSPISGHKSVSWYQQVLGQGPQFIFQYYEKEERGRGNFPDRFSARQFPNYSSELNVNALLLGDSALYLCASSLDPQGVSHEQYFGPGTRLTVT.

This chain connects TRBV20-1 to TRBJ2-7, with D uncertain. Germline V gene data show CDR1 as DFQATT and CDR2 as SNEGSKA (reference sequence). This CDR3 comprises 14 residues. Trimming shortened V by 0 bases and J by 0 bases, and 9 bases separated the two germline ends. In DNA, the CDR3 is TGCAGTGCTAGAGACGTGTCAGCCTCCTACGAGCAGTACTTC. It is translated as CSARDVSASYEQYF.

This clonotype came up many times. V is TRBV7-8 and J is TRBJ2-7; 9 bases fit TRBD1. The CDR3 sequence is 15 residues long. J lost 3 bases, V lost 5 bases, and 8 bases had no gene match. Germline loops: CDR1 SGHVS, CDR2 FQNEAQ. The CDR3 nucleotides read TGTGCCAGCAGCCCCCCGGGACAGGGCTACTACGAGCAGTACTTC. Its translation is CASSPPGQGYYEQYF.

J is TRBJ1-1 and V is TRBV7-9, with D possibly matching TRBD1 (6 bases). The CDR3 totals 14 residues. Between the trimmed V and J ends, which lost 7 bases and 5 bases, there was a span of 17 bases. Germline CDR1 and CDR2: SEHNR and FQNEAQ (reference sequence). The chain's CDR3 is CASTHVGGRTEAFF. CDR3 nucleotide sequence: TGTGCCAGCACCCATGTTGGGGGGCGGACTGAAGCTTTCTTT.

This clonotype was recorded at least ten times. The rearrangement uses TRBV2 and TRBJ2-1; D is unresolved. Germline lookup yields CDR1 SNHLY and CDR2 FYNNEI. Trimming removed 2 bases from V and 0 bases from J, with 8 bases in between. The CDR3 contains 15 residues. CDR3 sequence (DNA): TGTGCCAGCAGTGAACGGCATAACTCCTACAATGAGCAGTTCTTC. Its protein is CASSERHNSYNEQFF.

The J gene is TRBJ1-4, the V gene TRBV10-3; no definite D call. CDR1 ENHRY and CDR2 SYGVKD come from the germline V gene. V was trimmed by 2 bases and J by 1 base, leaving 5 bases between them. CDR3 size: 14 residues. CDR3 amino acids: CAISEGQTNEKLFF. In DNA, the CDR3 is TGTGCCATCAGTGAGGGGCAAACTAATGAAAAACTGTTTTTT.

The V call is TRBV11-1, the J call TRBJ2-1, with 11 bases matching TRBD2. This CDR3 has 16 amino acids. Germline V gene lookup returns CDR1 SGHAT and CDR2 FQDESV (reference sequence). Germline trimming cut 6 bases from V and 2 bases from J; bases unmatched to any gene: 6. DNA of the CDR3: TGTGCCAGCAGGGATGTTAGCGGGAGGGCCTACAATGAGCAGTTCTTC. Its protein product is CASRDVSGRAYNEQFF.

This clonotype has only a few counts. This rearrangement joins TRBV5-1 to TRBJ2-7; 11 bases match TRBD2. The CDR3 length is 16 residues. J lost 5 bases, V lost 4 bases, and 11 bases had no gene match. Germline-derived CDR1 and CDR2 are SGHRS and YFSETQ. CDR3 nucleotide sequence: TGCGCCAGCAGCCTCGTATTCGGGACTAGCGGTCACGAGCAGTACTTC. This codes for CASSLVFGTSGHEQYF.

A few counts support this clonotype. The chain recombines TRBV12-3 or TRBV12-4 with TRBJ2-3; TRBD2 agrees at 8 bases. There are 15 residues in the CDR3. Trimming cost V 6 bases and J 5 bases; bases outside gene matches: 10. In DNA form, the CDR3 reads TGTGCCAGCAGGGGCCGGGAGGGCCGGATAGATACGCAGTATTTT. Amino acid sequence: CASRGREGRIDTQYF.

This chain joins TRBV29-1 and TRBJ1-2, with unresolved D. The CDR3 has 10 amino acids. Trimming stripped 4 bases from V and 8 bases from J, with 8 bases between. Germline V gene lookup returns CDR1 SQVTM and CDR2 ANQGSEA. CDR3 in amino acids: CSVAGGGYTF. The CDR3 DNA is TGCAGCGTTGCGGGTGGGGGCTACACCTTC.

This clonotype came up a few times. The chain carries TRBV29-1 and TRBJ1-1; tentatively, D is TRBD1 (5 bases). V was pared by 6 bases and J by 2 bases, with 19 bases between. Germline V gene sequence: CDR1 SQVTM, CDR2 ANQGSEA. The CDR3 runs to 15 residues. The DNA of the CDR3 is TGCAGCGTCCAGAGGGGTGGCCAAGGAAACACTGAAGCTTTCTTT. Translated: CSVQRGGQGNTEAFF.

This clonotype was seen only a few times. This chain connects TRBV7-2 to TRBJ2-7; D perhaps matches TRBD2 (6 bases). Germline-derived CDR1 and CDR2 are SGHTA and FQGNSA. The ends were cut back, 5 bases at V and 3 bases at J, with 11 bases in the middle. This CDR3 contains 13 residues. The CDR3 region is CASSRSGIYEQYF. CDR3 DNA: TGTGCCAGCAGCCGTAGCGGAATCTACGAGCAGTACTTC.

The J gene is TRBJ2-7, the V gene TRBV12-3 or TRBV12-4; 14 positions agree with TRBD2. V dropped 7 bases and J dropped 5; count of bases not matched to a gene: 7. CDR3 length: 15 amino acids. CDR3 sequence: CASTLGLAGADEQYF. The CDR3 DNA follows: TGTGCCAGCACGTTGGGACTAGCGGGAGCGGACGAGCAGTACTTC.

This clonotype was detected only once. The V and J genes are TRBV7-7 and TRBJ2-5; 9 bases are shared with TRBD2. The CDR3 spans 15 residues. V lost 5 bases, J lost 5 bases, and 9 bases stayed unmatched. CDR1 and CDR2 from the germline V gene are SSHAT and FNYEAQ (reference sequence). Here the CDR3 reads CASSLGAGGAETQYF. The CDR3 DNA reads as TGTGCCAGCAGCCTAGGTGCGGGAGGGGCTGAGACCCAGTACTTC.

The CDR3 spells CASSLKGSPDEKLFF. CDR3 bases: TGTGCCAGCAGCTTAAAGGGCAGCCCAGATGAAAAACTGTTTTTT. The genes are TRBV7-3 and TRBJ1-4; D gene ambiguous. With 1 base removed from V and 6 bases from J, the gap between germline ends came to 12 bases. CDR3 length: 15 amino acids. Germline-derived CDR1 and CDR2 are SGHTA and FQGTGA.

This chain joins TRBV7-3 and TRBJ1-1; maybe TRBD1 (6 bases). Germline V CDR1 and CDR2: SGHTA, FQGTGA. This CDR3 spans 13 amino acids. Trimming stripped 5 bases from V and 6 bases from J, with 13 bases between. The CDR3: CASSLLGGAEAFF. In DNA form, the CDR3 reads TGTGCCAGCAGCCTTCTAGGGGGGGCTGAAGCTTTCTTT.

The rearrangement links TRBV7-3 to TRBJ2-1, with TRBD2 matching over 12 bases. V gave up 5 bases and J gave up 9 bases; unmatched junction bases: 8. The CDR3 loop spans 15 amino acids. The germline V gene encodes CDR1 SGHTA and CDR2 FQGTGA. CDR3 DNA sequence: TGTGCCAGCAGCAACGGACTAGCGGGACTCCGTGAGCAGTTCTTC. This sequence encodes CASSNGLAGLREQFF.

The rearrangement uses TRBV5-1 and TRBJ1-2; TRBD1 aligns across 7 bases. J gave up 4 bases and V 4 bases, and 10 bases lay outside the gene matches. CDR1 SGHRS and CDR2 YFSETQ come from the germline V gene. The CDR3 runs to 15 residues. CDR3 amino acids: CASSPGQFTGYGYTF. The DNA for the CDR3 is TGCGCCAGCAGCCCGGGACAGTTCACAGGCTATGGCTACACCTTC. The full variable domain, rest sourced from reference TRBV5-1 and TRBJ1-2, is KAGVTQTPRYLIKTRGQQVTLSCSPISGHRSVSWYQQTPGQGLQFLFEYFSETQRNKGNFPGRFSGRQFSNSRSEMNVSTLELGDSALYLCASSPGQFTGYGYTFGSGTRLTVV.

This clonotype has more than one count but fewer than ten. The rearrangement links TRBV11-2 to TRBJ2-7, with D tentatively TRBD2 (6 bases). The CDR3 consists of 15 residues. From germline, CDR1 is SGHAT and CDR2 FQNNGV. V was clipped by 1 base and J by 2 bases, with 12 bases between them. CDR3 loop: CASSLGLAQPYEQYF. The DNA of the CDR3 is TGTGCCAGCAGCTTAGGGCTAGCGCAACCCTACGAGCAGTACTTC.

This clonotype was counted ten times or more. The CDR3 nucleotides are TGTGCCAGCAGGACAGGTGCTGGGGCCAACGTCCTGACTTTC. Translated: CASRTGAGANVLTF. The chain links TRBV6-1 to TRBJ2-6, with D perhaps matching TRBD1 (6 bases). Trimming pared 6 bases from V and 2 bases from J, leaving 8 bases between. CDR3 length: 14 residues. Per the germline V gene, CDR1 is MNHNS and CDR2 is SASEGT.

This clonotype was counted ten times or more. V usage is TRBV29-1 and J usage is TRBJ2-1, with D perhaps matching TRBD1 (6 bases). In germline, CDR1 is SQVTM, CDR2 ANQGSEA. V lost 1 base, J lost 1 base, and 11 bases lay in between. The CDR3 spans 15 residues. CDR3 in DNA: TGCAGCGTTGAAGGGGTACAGGGTTCCTACAATGAGCAGTTCTTC. The encoded protein is CSVEGVQGSYNEQFF.

This clonotype was recorded a few times. The chain carries TRBV6-4 and TRBJ2-2, with D hard to call. Germline V gives CDR1 MRHNA, CDR2 SNTAGT. V was shortened by 3 bases and J by 7 bases, with 12 bases between the two germline ends. CDR3 length: 14 amino acids. CDR3 residues: CASSDTTSIGELFF. The DNA of the CDR3 is TGTGCCAGCAGTGATACTACGTCCATCGGGGAGCTGTTTTTT.